The 30 T cell receptor beta chains below all came from one sample that was sequenced in a study of human CD8 memory T cell subsets. UMI-labeled 5' RACE produced the TCR beta libraries. Each CDR3 protein gets one entry in TCRdb, which reprocessed the 5' RACE reads and gives no DNA. The sample has thousands of distinct CDR3 sequences; the top ten hold under 40%. The sequenced sample consisted of CD8+ effector memory T cells (TEM) sorted from PBMCs. Subset specified: effector memory CD8 T cells, CCR7- CD45RO+ CD95+. The receptor source for this set is a human donor in good health.

This sequence joins TRBV24-1 and TRBJ1-2. CDR1 and CDR2 (germline): KGHDR, SFDVKD. The CDR3 sequence is 17 residues long. The CDR3 here is CATRGAEDRTNSYGYTF.

CDR3 protein: CASSLEGSGNTIYF. The chain is built from TRBV13 and TRBJ1-3. CDR1 is PRHDT, CDR2 FYEKMQ, per germline (reference sequence). The CDR3 contains 14 residues.

The rearrangement joins TRBV5-6 to TRBJ1-1. Germline CDR1 is SGHDT and CDR2 is YYEEEE. The CDR3 is 13 amino acids. CDR3 loop: CASSSGGVTEAFF.

This rearrangement joins TRBV10-3 to TRBJ2-5; without DNA, the TCRdb call of TRBD2 cannot be checked. Germline-derived CDR1 and CDR2 are ENHRY and SYGVKD. CDR3 length equals 13 residues. The CDR3 reads CATRLAGRETQYF.

The V gene is TRBV20-1, the J gene TRBJ2-1. Germline V gene lookup returns CDR1 DFQATT and CDR2 SNEGSKA (reference sequence). This CDR3 region has 16 residues. CDR3 sequence: CSARPLSREPYNEQFF.

CDR3 residues: CASSFWGRSLYGYTF. The gene calls are TRBV5-4 and TRBJ1-2; TCRdb lists TRBD1, though no DNA is available to test this call. CDR1 and CDR2 (germline): SGHNT, YYREEE (reference sequence). The CDR3 has 15 residues.

This chain joins TRBV6-5 and TRBJ2-1. CDR3 length equals 11 residues. The germline V gene has CDR1 MNHEY and CDR2 SVGAGI. CDR3 protein: CASGDNNEQFF.

This chain connects TRBV20-1 to TRBJ2-1. CDR3 size: 15 residues. Looked up from germline, CDR1 is DFQATT and CDR2 is SNEGSKA (reference sequence). The CDR3 reads CSARDLGEIRNEQFF.

J is TRBJ1-5 and V is TRBV7-9; TCRdb's assignment of TRBD1 cannot be checked, as there is no DNA. CDR1 is SEHNR, CDR2 FQNEAQ, per germline (reference sequence). The CDR3 is 14 residues long. CDR3 residues: CASSLWGGSEPQHF. The full variable domain, rest sourced from reference TRBV7-9 and TRBJ1-5, is DTGVSQNPRHKITKRGQNVTFRCDPISEHNRLYWYRQTLGQGPEFLTYFQNEAQLEKSRLLSDRFSAERPKGSFSTLEIQRTEQGDSAMYLCASSLWGGSEPQHFGDGTRLSIL.

The chain uses TRBV6-2 or TRBV6-3 and TRBJ1-1. The CDR3 extends over 14 amino acids. Germline CDR1 and CDR2: MNHEY and SVGEGT. This CDR3 is CASSYKNLGQEAFF.

The chain uses TRBV6-5 and TRBJ1-2; the D call from TCRdb, TRBD1, cannot be confirmed without DNA. There are 13 residues in the CDR3. Per the germline V gene, CDR1 is MNHEY and CDR2 is SVGAGI. CDR3 residues: CASSDSGPLGYTF.

The chain recombines TRBV24-1 with TRBJ2-5; TCRdb gives TRBD1 as the D gene, but with no DNA this cannot be confirmed. The CDR3 is made up of 14 amino acids. Germline loops: CDR1 KGHDR, CDR2 SFDVKD. The CDR3 loop reads CATKGPAIGETQYF.

V is TRBV29-1 and J is TRBJ2-2; TCRdb lists TRBD1, though no DNA is available to test this call. The CDR3 spans 15 residues. Germline V gives CDR1 SQVTM, CDR2 ANQGSEA. The chain's CDR3 is CSARRTGTNTGELFF.

This chain uses TRBV18 with TRBJ2-2; absent DNA, TCRdb's TRBD1 call cannot be checked. Germline V gene sequence: CDR1 KGHSH, CDR2 LQKENI. This CDR3 has 17 residues. CDR3 sequence reads: CASSPPRWGWYTGELFF.

V and J are TRBV24-1 and TRBJ2-1. Germline CDR1 and CDR2: KGHDR and SFDVKD. The CDR3 length is 14 residues. CDR3 residues: CATSDYGSYNEQFF.

The V gene is TRBV5-4, the J gene TRBJ2-7; TCRdb designates TRBD1, a call that cannot be tested without DNA. CDR3 length: 15 residues. Germline loops: CDR1 SGHNT, CDR2 YYREEE (reference sequence). The CDR3 reads CASSSSTGRFYEQYF.

By frequency, this clonotype registers medium-sized. The V call is TRBV9, the J call TRBJ2-7; the TCRdb call, TRBD2, lacks DNA for checking. Germline V gene lookup returns CDR1 SGDLS and CDR2 YYNGEE. The CDR3 is made up of 15 amino acids. The CDR3 spells CASSSGTSGGEWQYF.

This clonotype ranks as medium-sized in terms of frequency. The J gene is TRBJ2-1, the V gene TRBV7-3; TCRdb designates TRBD2, a call that cannot be tested without DNA. Germline V gene lookup returns CDR1 SGHTA and CDR2 FQGTGA. The CDR3 runs 13 residues. CDR3 protein: CASSFTSGRAQFF.

The chain carries TRBV27 and TRBJ2-7; TCRdb designates TRBD1, a call that cannot be tested without DNA. Per germline, CDR1 MNHEY and CDR2 SMNVEV (reference sequence). This CDR3 has 13 residues. CDR3 protein: CASSLTGRYEQYF.

V and J are TRBV28 and TRBJ2-5; TCRdb's assignment of TRBD1 cannot be checked, as there is no DNA. The CDR3 runs 17 residues. CDR1 MDHEN and CDR2 SYDVKM come from the germline V gene. The CDR3 protein is CASSSMKGRTLQETQYF.

V is TRBV6-2 or TRBV6-3 and J is TRBJ2-1; the TRBD1 assignment by TCRdb is unverifiable without DNA. This CDR3 has 14 amino acids. Germline CDR1 and CDR2: MNHEY and SVGEGT. The chain's CDR3 is CASSYGQQHNEQFF.

The chain recombines TRBV4-3 with TRBJ1-1. CDR3 length: 15 residues. Germline V lookup: CDR1 LGHNA, CDR2 YSLEER. CDR3 sequence: CASSQAVYGDSEAFF.

The chain uses TRBV20-1 and TRBJ2-7; TCRdb selects TRBD2, and the lack of DNA leaves this call unchecked. CDR3 length: 14 amino acids. CDR1 is DFQATT and CDR2 is SNEGSKA in the germline V gene (reference sequence). The CDR3 loop is CSAGTALASYEQYF.

This rearrangement joins TRBV20-1 to TRBJ2-1; TCRdb selects TRBD2, and the lack of DNA leaves this call unchecked. CDR3 length: 15 amino acids. CDR1 and CDR2 from the germline V gene are DFQATT and SNEGSKA (reference sequence). CDR3 protein: CSARETSGSPDEQFF.

This chain connects TRBV28 to TRBJ2-7; no DNA is available, so the TRBD2 call from TCRdb remains unchecked. CDR1 and CDR2 from the germline V gene are MDHEN and SYDVKM. CDR3 size: 18 residues. This CDR3 reads CASSFNLGTSGRGYEQYF.

According to its frequency, this clonotype is medium-sized. The V and J genes are TRBV11-2 and TRBJ2-2; without DNA, the TCRdb call of TRBD1 cannot be checked. CDR1 is SGHAT and CDR2 is FQNNGV in the germline V gene. This CDR3 contains 14 residues. The CDR3 sequence: CASRSGAVTGELFF.

V gene TRBV7-9 combines with J gene TRBJ2-3; the TCRdb D gene call, TRBD1, has no DNA to confirm it. There are 13 residues in the CDR3. The germline V gene has CDR1 SEHNR and CDR2 FQNEAQ (reference sequence). The chain's CDR3 is CASSSPGGDTQYF.

This chain joins TRBV27 and TRBJ2-7. This CDR3 is built from 13 residues. Germline V CDR1 and CDR2: MNHEY, SMNVEV (reference sequence). CDR3 loop: CASIGGISYEQYF.

The chain is built from TRBV7-8 and TRBJ1-5; TCRdb's assignment of TRBD1 cannot be checked, as there is no DNA. The CDR3 totals 15 residues. Germline V gives CDR1 SGHVS, CDR2 FQNEAQ. The CDR3 here is CASSLYRGSNQPQHF.

This chain joins TRBV7-9 and TRBJ1-1; TCRdb's assignment of TRBD1 cannot be checked, as there is no DNA. The germline gives CDR1 SEHNR, CDR2 FQNEAQ (reference sequence). There are 13 residues in the CDR3. CDR3 in amino acids: CASSLVGQGEAFF.